A single sample is the source of the 23 T cell receptor beta chains below, sequenced in a study of T-cell reconstitution after alpha-beta-depleted transplantation in children. The TCRbeta library incorporated unique molecular identifiers. TCRdb re-called the PCR reads with MiXCR, one entry per CDR3 protein. The sample has 450,000 to 600,000 distinct CDR3 sequences, approximately 30% seen once. The sample was PBMCs from the stem cell graft donor, taken from the stem cell graft. The receptors shown here come from a human donor who donated a stem cell graft to a child with aplastic anemia.

This clonotype was detected ten times or more. The V gene is TRBV5-6, the J gene TRBJ2-2; 9 bases fit TRBD1. CDR3 length: 16 amino acids. J gave up 6 bases and V 3 bases, and 9 bases lay outside the gene matches. Germline V CDR1 and CDR2: SGHDT, YYEEEE. The CDR3 DNA follows: TGTGCCAGCAGCTACTGGGGGACAGGGAGCGCCGGGGAGCTGTTTTTT. Translating it yields CASSYWGTGSAGELFF.

This clonotype occurred many times. The rearrangement joins TRBV6-2 or TRBV6-3 to TRBJ2-7; no clear D gene. Germline CDR1 and CDR2: MNHEY and SVGEGT. The CDR3 contains 13 residues. Deletions cut 3 bases from V and 1 base from J, with 7 bases between. As DNA, the CDR3 is TGTGCCAGCAGTTATCGGCTTTCCTACGAGCAGTACGTC. Translating it yields CASSYRLSYEQYV.

This clonotype was detected only once. This chain joins TRBV30 and TRBJ2-2; maybe TRBD2 (5 bases). The CDR3 totals 15 residues. V was shortened by 1 base and J by 7 bases, with 16 bases between the two germline ends. CDR1 is GTSNPN and CDR2 is SVGIG in the germline V gene (reference sequence). The CDR3 nucleotides are TGTGCCTGGAGTGGGATAGCGTCCAGCTTCGGGGAGCTGTTTTTT. Its translation is CAWSGIASSFGELFF. The full variable domain, in which reference TRBV30 and TRBJ2-2 provide the parts outside the CDR3, is SQTIHQWPATLVQPVGSPLSLECTVEGTSNPNLYWYRQAAGRGLQLLFYSVGIGQISSEVPQNLSASRPQDRQFILSSKKLLLSDSGFYLCAWSGIASSFGELFFGEGSRLTVL.

This chain links TRBV20-1 with TRBJ1-2; 8 positions match TRBD1. Trimming cost V 1 base and J 4 bases; bases outside gene matches: 8. The CDR3 is 15 residues long. Germline lookup yields CDR1 DFQATT and CDR2 SNEGSKA (reference sequence). As DNA, the CDR3 is TGCAGTGCTAGAGTTGGGACAGGAATTTCCTATGGCTACACCTTC. Protein product: CSARVGTGISYGYTF.

This clonotype was detected a few times. The chain uses TRBV20-1 and TRBJ1-3; D gene ambiguous. The CDR3 extends over 13 amino acids. Germline V gene lookup returns CDR1 DFQATT and CDR2 SNEGSKA (reference sequence). The V end was cut by 6 bases, the J end by 2 bases, with 11 bases between. CDR3 sequence: CSAYAQPGNTIYF. The CDR3, as DNA: TGCAGTGCCTACGCGCAACCTGGAAACACCATATATTTT.

This clonotype came up a few times. The CDR3 nucleotides are TGCACCAGCAGCCATCCCGGACAGGGGATGCGAGCTTTCTTT. Protein product: CTSSHPGQGMRAFF. The chain uses TRBV1 and TRBJ1-1; the table's TRBD1 call for D was not verified on the DNA. TRBV1 counts as a pseudogene. CDR3 length: 14 amino acids.

In its sample, this clonotype was seen a few times. The V and J genes are TRBV7-2 and TRBJ2-4, with D possibly matching TRBD1 (7 bases). The CDR3 has 13 amino acids. Germline CDR1 SGHTA, CDR2 FQGNSA. The V end lost 5 bases, the J end lost 7 bases, and 12 bases lay between the germline ends. CDR3 amino acids: CASSKAGGNIQYF. Here the CDR3 DNA reads TGTGCCAGCAGCAAAGCAGGGGGGAACATTCAGTACTTC.

The chain carries TRBV6-5 and TRBJ2-2; 10 nucleotides match TRBD2. V lost 4 bases to trimming and J lost 2 bases; unmatched junction nucleotides: 1. Germline CDR1 MNHEY, CDR2 SVGAGI. The CDR3 extends over 15 amino acids. The CDR3 DNA sequence: TGTGCCAGCAGTTGGACTAGCGGAAACACCGGGGAGCTGTTTTTT. Protein: CASSWTSGNTGELFF.

This clonotype was counted between two and nine times. V and J are TRBV7-9 and TRBJ1-2, with no clear D. V was pared by 1 base and J by 6 bases, with 9 bases between. Per germline, CDR1 SEHNR and CDR2 FQNEAQ (reference sequence). The CDR3 is 13 amino acids. In DNA form, the CDR3 reads TGTGCCAGCAGCTTAGAACCAGCCCATGGCTACACCTTC. This gives the protein CASSLEPAHGYTF. The variable domain in full, with the rest retrieved from reference TRBV7-9 and TRBJ1-2, is DTGVSQNPRHKITKRGQNVTFRCDPISEHNRLYWYRQTLGQGPEFLTYFQNEAQLEKSRLLSDRFSAERPKGSFSTLEIQRTEQGDSAMYLCASSLEPAHGYTFGSGTRLTVV.

The chain uses TRBV3-1 and TRBJ2-1; 10 nucleotides align to TRBD2. Germline trimming cut 5 bases from V and 2 bases from J; bases unmatched to any gene: 0. The CDR3 runs 14 residues. The germline V gene has CDR1 LGHDT and CDR2 YNNKEL (reference sequence). The DNA for the CDR3 is TGTGCCAGCAGCGGGACTAGCGCCTACAATGAGCAGTTCTTC. Translated, it gives CASSGTSAYNEQFF.

This clonotype occurred a few times. V is TRBV20-1 and J is TRBJ2-3; a weak D match, TRBD2 (5 bases). Germline loops: CDR1 DFQATT, CDR2 SNEGSKA (reference sequence). V gave up 6 bases and J gave up 2 bases, with 12 bases separating them. The CDR3 contains 13 residues. CDR3 DNA: TGCAGTGCCCCCAGAGGGAACACAGATACGCAGTATTTT. This gives the protein CSAPRGNTDTQYF.

The chain carries TRBV29-1 and TRBJ1-1, with D possibly matching TRBD1 (6 bases). Germline lookup yields CDR1 SQVTM and CDR2 ANQGSEA. Trimming took 6 bases from V and 5 from J, leaving 28 bases between them. CDR3 length: 17 residues. CDR3 nucleotides: TGCAGCGTGAGTTCTGGGACATCCGAGGTATTGGGGACTGAAGCTTTCTTT. Translation gives CSVSSGTSEVLGTEAFF. Combining the CDR3 with reference TRBV29-1 and TRBJ1-1 gives the whole variable domain SAVISQKPSRDICQRGTSLTIQCQVDSQVTMMFWYRQQPGQSLTLIATANQGSEATYESGFVIDKFPISRPNLTFSTLTVSNMSPEDSSIYLCSVSSGTSEVLGTEAFFGQGTRLTVV.

In its sample, this clonotype was seen once. V usage is TRBV7-9 and J usage is TRBJ1-1, with 8 bases identical to TRBD1. The V segment lost 3 bases and the J segment 10 bases; nucleotides outside the gene matches: 4. Per the germline V gene, CDR1 is SEHNR and CDR2 is FQNEAQ (reference sequence). The CDR3 covers 12 residues. This CDR3 is CASSLGGQAAFF. CDR3 sequence (DNA): TGTGCCAGCAGCTTGGGGGGACAGGCAGCTTTCTTT.

The sample holds a few counts of this clonotype. The V and J genes are TRBV19 and TRBJ2-2; a possible D gene is TRBD1 (6 bases). V lost 9 bases and J lost 6, with 14 bases in between. Germline-derived CDR1 and CDR2 are LNHDA and SQIVND (reference sequence). CDR3 size: 13 residues. CDR3 in DNA: TGTGCCAGCGAAGTTTCAGGGGCCGGGGAGCTGTTTTTT. Protein product: CASEVSGAGELFF.

This clonotype was counted a few times. This chain connects TRBV6-1 to TRBJ1-2, with 8 bases lining up with TRBD1. With 6 bases clipped from V and 4 bases from J, the junction kept 4 bases outside the gene matches. Per the germline V gene, CDR1 is MNHNS and CDR2 is SASEGT. The CDR3 spans 13 residues. The chain's CDR3 is CASRTRGPYGYTF. As DNA, the CDR3 is TGTGCCAGCAGGACCAGGGGGCCCTATGGCTACACCTTC.

This chain links TRBV2 with TRBJ2-7, with 8 bases matching TRBD1. CDR1 and CDR2 from the germline V gene are SNHLY and FYNNEI. This CDR3 contains 11 residues. V was clipped by 11 bases and J by 5 bases; unmatched bases: 5. CDR3 in DNA: TGTGCCTTCGGACAGGGCAACGAGCAGTACTTC. This gives the protein CAFGQGNEQYF.

The chain has TRBV7-9 and TRBJ1-6, with 7 bases that match TRBD1. The CDR3 has 15 amino acids. Germline V gene data show CDR1 as SEHNR and CDR2 as FQNEAQ (reference sequence). The V segment lost 4 bases and the J segment 10 bases; nucleotides outside the gene matches: 10. CDR3 in amino acids: CASSSTGSLGSPLHF. DNA of the CDR3: TGTGCCAGCAGCTCGACAGGGAGTTTAGGATCACCCCTCCACTTT.

The gene calls are TRBV12-3 or TRBV12-4 and TRBJ1-2, with D tentatively TRBD1 (6 bases). V lost 2 bases and J 3 bases, leaving 10 bases between the germline ends. The length of the CDR3 is 14 residues. The CDR3: CASSLSGGDYGYTF. For the CDR3, the DNA is TGTGCCAGCAGTTTATCGGGGGGCGACTATGGCTACACCTTC.

The chain joins TRBV20-1 to TRBJ1-6; D is uncertain. The germline V gene encodes CDR1 DFQATT and CDR2 SNEGSKA (reference sequence). The V gene lost 3 bases and the J gene lost 7 bases, with 16 bases spanning the gap. The CDR3 runs to 15 residues. The chain's CDR3 is CSAREQGVVNSPLHF. In nucleotides, the CDR3 is TGCAGTGCTAGGGAGCAAGGAGTCGTGAATTCACCCCTCCACTTT.

The rearrangement joins TRBV5-1 to TRBJ2-2; the D call may be TRBD1 or TRBD2 (5 bases each). The germline V and J ends were trimmed by 4 bases and 0 bases, with 19 bases remaining between them. Looked up from germline, CDR1 is SGHRS and CDR2 is YFSETQ. The CDR3 is 18 residues long. In DNA form, the CDR3 reads TGCGCCAGCAGCCCCCTGGGGGTCGGCCAACCGAACACCGGGGAGCTGTTTTTT. As protein: CASSPLGVGQPNTGELFF.

This clonotype was counted a few times. This CDR3 reads CATSVSSGKVWNEQFF. CDR3 coding DNA: TGTGCCACCAGTGTCTCTAGCGGGAAGGTCTGGAATGAGCAGTTCTTC. The chain employs TRBV24-1 and TRBJ2-1; 9 nucleotides align to TRBD2. Germline trimming cut 5 bases from V and 7 bases from J; bases unmatched to any gene: 11. The germline CDR1 and CDR2 sequences are KGHDR and SFDVKD. CDR3 length equals 16 residues.

The rearrangement uses TRBV20-1 and TRBJ2-1; D is tentatively TRBD1 or TRBD2 (5 bases each). Germline V gene data show CDR1 as DFQATT and CDR2 as SNEGSKA (reference sequence). V shed 0 bases and J shed 9 bases, with 24 bases lying between them. CDR3 length equals 17 residues. In DNA form, the CDR3 reads TGCAGTGCTAGAGACGCTTTGGGGGAGATTTTGATCGGTGAGCAGTTCTTC. Its protein product is CSARDALGEILIGEQFF.

The J gene is TRBJ2-1, the V gene TRBV6-4; D is ambiguous. Germline V gives CDR1 MRHNA, CDR2 SNTAGT. V was pared by 0 bases and J by 6 bases, with 6 bases between. The CDR3 is 13 amino acids. Written as DNA, the CDR3 is TGTGCCAGCAGTGACTCCTGGGGCAATGAGCAGTTCTTC. Translated, it gives CASSDSWGNEQFF.